This T cell receptor (beta chain) was sequenced during a study of regulatory T cells in long-lasting Graves disease. General study findings and limits: Favoring TRBV28, TRBJ1-2 and TRBJ2-5 was a feature seen in persistent disease.

As concerns this clonotype: The antigen remains unidentified.

This CDR3 spans 14 amino acids. Between the trimmed V and J ends, which lost 3 bases and 2 bases, there was a span of 11 bases. CDR1 and CDR2 (germline): DFQATT, SNEGSKA (reference sequence). Time point of the sample: newly diagnosed GD, antithyroid drugs for less than 3 months. From RNA extracted from PBMCs, the TCR library was made. CDR3-region Arm-PCR and iRepertoire HTBI primers produced the TCR beta libraries. One entry per CDR3 protein, called by TCRdb with MiXCR from the multiplex PCR reads. The sample gives about 400,000 distinct CDR3 sequences, roughly 17% of which show up once; around 20% is in the top ten. This sample also belongs to another study, concerning T cells in Graves' hyperthyroidism and ophthalmopathy. From that study: The HTBI set primed first-round TCR CDR3 RT-PCR.

This clonotype originated in a woman between 18 and 29 years old with Graves disease. This rearrangement joins TRBV20-1 to TRBJ1-5, with D uncertain. Sample: peripheral blood mononuclear cells (PBMCs), taken at new diagnosis, from a patient treated with antithyroid drugs. In DNA, the CDR3 is TGCAGTGCTAGCCGGGAAGAAGGCAATCAGCCCCAGCATTTT. This gives the protein CSASREEGNQPQHF.